What follows are 31 T cell receptor beta chains derived from one specimen sequenced in a study of blood T cells in healthy people across ages. Through a sample-barcoded 5' primer and a J-beta primer mix, a second PCR was run for roughly 6 to 11 cycles. TCRdb reprocessed the 5' RACE reads via MiXCR and lists one record per CDR3 protein. The sample has 700,000 to 800,000 distinct CDR3 sequences; around 46% are singletons. The sequenced sample was blood. These receptors came from a woman aged 55-70 years in good health.

The genes are TRBV27 and TRBJ2-3; TRBD1 might be the D (6 bases). V lost 6 bases and J 0 bases, leaving 13 bases between the germline ends. There are 15 residues in the CDR3. Germline V CDR1 and CDR2: MNHEY, SMNVEV (reference sequence). CDR3: CASRSRGGSTDTQYF. Here the CDR3 DNA reads TGTGCCAGCAGATCCAGGGGCGGAAGCACAGATACGCAGTATTTT.

With regard to this clonotype: This may come from a read error, since a much larger clone is one base off. J is TRBJ1-2 and V is TRBV29-1; D gene ambiguous. CDR3 length: 14 amino acids. Germline V gene lookup returns CDR1 SQVTM and CDR2 ANQGSEA. CDR3 DNA sequence: TGCAGCGTTGATTTGGCAAGTGCGAACTATGGCCACACCTTC. Translation: CSVDLASANYGHTF.

This clonotype was observed a handful of times. J is TRBJ2-7 and V is TRBV7-9; D ambiguous. The V end lost 1 base, the J end lost 7 bases, and 11 bases lay between the germline ends. This CDR3 is 13 amino acids long. In germline, CDR1 is SEHNR, CDR2 FQNEAQ (reference sequence). CDR3 sequence (DNA): TGTGCCAGCAGCTTAGGGCAGAACAATGAGCAGTACTTC. Its translation is CASSLGQNNEQYF.

The gene calls are TRBV3-1 and TRBJ1-2, with 10 nucleotides matching TRBD1. Trimming at V came to 2 bases and at J to 4 bases, leaving 13 bases not matched to a gene. This CDR3 has 18 residues. Germline V gene data show CDR1 as LGHDT and CDR2 as YNNKEL (reference sequence). DNA for the CDR3: TGTGCCAGCAGCCAACCGGGACAGGGGATTGCGGCTGGCTATGGCTACACCTTC. The encoded protein is CASSQPGQGIAAGYGYTF.

About this clonotype: One end of the junction fails to match germline, which may point to a read error. The chain is built from TRBV3-1 and TRBJ2-1; D perhaps matches TRBD2 (5 bases). CDR3 length equals 13 residues. Germline loops: CDR1 LGHDT, CDR2 YNNKEL (reference sequence). The CDR3 reads CAGSQEGLRAEFF. The CDR3 DNA reads TGTGCCGGCAGCCAAGAGGGTTTGCGGGCCGAGTTCTTC.

In DNA, the CDR3 is TGCGCCAGCAGCCCTGGGGGGCGGGGACGCGAGACCCAGTTCTTC. It codes for CASSPGGRGRETQFF. The rearrangement joins TRBV4-1 to TRBJ2-5; D assignment may be TRBD1 or TRBD2 (6 bases each). The assigned J gene may be wrong: the sequence end matches TRBJ2-1 better. The germline gives CDR1 MGHRA, CDR2 YSYEKL. The CDR3 contains 15 residues.

Concerning this clonotype: Its ends do not fully match the called genes, so a read error is possible. The chain has TRBV6-2 or TRBV6-3 and TRBJ1-1; 7 positions agree with TRBD1. This CDR3 is 12 amino acids long. Germline CDR1 and CDR2: MNHEY and SVGEGT. CDR3 amino acids: CASGYRGTEAFF. Written as DNA, the CDR3 is TGTGCCAGCGGTTACAGGGGTACTGAAGCTTTCTTT.

In its sample, this clonotype was seen a few times. This chain links TRBV11-1 with TRBJ2-7; a possible D gene is TRBD2 (6 bases). CDR1 and CDR2 from the germline V gene are SGHAT and FQDESV (reference sequence). Trimming took 2 bases from V and 1 from J, leaving 12 bases between them. This CDR3 has 15 amino acids. The CDR3 region is CASSLPGLLSYEQYF. The CDR3 DNA follows: TGTGCCAGCAGCTTACCGGGACTGCTGTCCTACGAGCAGTACTTC. Drawing the rest from reference TRBV11-1 and TRBJ2-7, the complete variable domain is EAEVAQSPRYKITEKSQAVAFWCDPISGHATLYWYRQILGQGPELLVQFQDESVVDDSQLPKDRFSAERLKGVDSTLKIQPAELGDSAMYLCASSLPGLLSYEQYFGPGTRLTVT.

J is TRBJ2-1 and V is TRBV27; D unresolved. Germline V gene data show CDR1 as MNHEY and CDR2 as SMNVEV (reference sequence). Trimming removed 10 bases from V and 5 bases from J, with 12 bases in between. This CDR3 spans 12 amino acids. CDR3 sequence: CATSPRNNEQFF. For the CDR3, the DNA is TGTGCCACCTCGCCTAGGAACAATGAGCAGTTCTTC.

With regard to this clonotype: One base away lies a much larger clone, so this may be a sequencing read error. The V call is TRBV10-3, the J call TRBJ2-3, with D unclear. Per germline, CDR1 ENHRY and CDR2 SYGVKD. The CDR3 loop spans 14 amino acids. Between the trimmed V and J ends, which lost 4 bases and 1 base, there was a span of 9 bases. The CDR3 DNA reads TGTGCCATCAGTGGGTCGACCGGCACAGATACGCAGTATTTT. As protein: CAISGSTGTDTQYF.

This clonotype was observed a handful of times. The chain recombines TRBV28 with TRBJ2-1; 7 positions match TRBD2. V lost 10 bases, J lost 7 bases, and 4 bases stayed unmatched. Germline assignment: CDR1 MDHEN and CDR2 SYDVKM. The CDR3 spans 11 residues. The CDR3 is CATGGYNEQFF. In DNA, the CDR3 is TGTGCCACCGGGGGGTATAATGAGCAGTTCTTC.

This clonotype was recorded a few times. The V gene is TRBV13, the J gene TRBJ2-7; 7 nucleotides match TRBD2. CDR1 PRHDT and CDR2 FYEKMQ come from the germline V gene (reference sequence). V dropped 5 bases and J dropped 0; count of bases not matched to a gene: 7. CDR3 length: 15 residues. CDR3 nucleotides: TGTGCCAGCAGCATCCGACTAGCCGACTCCTACGAGCAGTACTTC. It specifies CASSIRLADSYEQYF.

This clonotype turned up a few times. The J gene is TRBJ1-2, the V gene TRBV29-1; D is uncertain. Germline CDR1 and CDR2: SQVTM and ANQGSEA. V lost 4 bases to trimming and J lost 2 bases, with 14 bases between them. CDR3 size: 14 residues. As DNA, the CDR3 is TGCAGCGTTGGTATAGGGCCTCCGAACTATGGCTACACCTTC. Translating gives CSVGIGPPNYGYTF.

This chain connects TRBV7-8 to TRBJ2-4; weak D call: TRBD1 (6 bases). Germline V gene lookup returns CDR1 SGHVS and CDR2 FQNEAQ. The CDR3 is 14 residues long. Trimming pared 2 bases from V and 4 bases from J, leaving 9 bases between. CDR3 sequence (DNA): TGTGCCAGCAGCTTAACGCAGGGGAAAAACATTCAGTACTTC. Its protein is CASSLTQGKNIQYF. The variable domain in full, with the rest retrieved from reference TRBV7-8 and TRBJ2-4, is GAGVSQSPRYKVAKRGQDVALRCDPISGHVSLFWYQQALGQGPEFLTYFQNEAQLDKSGLPSDRFFAERPEGSVSTLKIQRTQQEDSAVYLCASSLTQGKNIQYFGAGTRLSVL.

This clonotype was observed once. This may stem from a read error, because a much larger clone lies one nucleotide away. The chain combines TRBV29-1 with TRBJ2-7; no clear D gene. The CDR3 loop spans 10 amino acids. CDR1 SQVTM and CDR2 ANQGSEA come from the germline V gene. The CDR3 DNA follows: TGCAGCGTTGGACGAGACGAGCGGTACTTC. This translates into CSVGRDERYF.

This clonotype turned up a few times. The rearrangement joins TRBV2 to TRBJ2-1, with D unclear. Germline V gives CDR1 SNHLY, CDR2 FYNNEI. Trimming removed 7 bases at V and 3 bases at J, with 13 bases between. There are 14 residues in the CDR3. CDR3: CASIVEAYYNEQFF. Here the CDR3 DNA reads TGTGCCAGCATTGTGGAAGCCTACTACAATGAGCAGTTCTTC.

This clonotype was counted many times. This chain links TRBV27 with TRBJ2-1, with 8 nucleotides matching TRBD1. The CDR3 runs to 16 residues. V was clipped by 3 bases and J by 0 bases; unmatched bases: 4. Looked up from germline, CDR1 is MNHEY and CDR2 is SMNVEV (reference sequence). The CDR3 is CASSFWTGSSYNEQFF. The CDR3, as DNA: TGTGCCAGCAGTTTCTGGACAGGGAGCTCCTACAATGAGCAGTTCTTC.

The gene calls are TRBV5-8 and TRBJ2-1; TRBD2 matches at 8 bases. The CDR3 is 15 residues long. The germline CDR1 and CDR2 sequences are SGHTS and YDEGEE. V lost 3 bases to trimming and J lost 7 bases; unmatched junction nucleotides: 9. The CDR3: CASSSGLAKGNEQFF. The CDR3 bases are TGTGCCAGCAGCTCCGGACTAGCTAAGGGGAATGAGCAGTTCTTC.

This clonotype has just a few counts. This chain uses TRBV7-2 with TRBJ2-4; the match to TRBD2 covers 10 bases. The trim removed 2 bases at V and 0 bases at J, leaving 1 base unmatched. The CDR3 is made up of 16 amino acids. Germline CDR1 is SGHTA and CDR2 is FQGNSA. Here the CDR3 reads CASSLLAGVAKNIQYF. The CDR3 DNA is TGTGCCAGCAGCTTACTAGCGGGAGTAGCCAAAAACATTCAGTACTTC.

In its sample, this clonotype was seen many times. J is TRBJ2-1 and V is TRBV20-1; 9 bases are a match to TRBD2. The V and J ends lost 7 bases and 3 bases, in that order; junction bases with no gene match: 1. Germline-derived CDR1 and CDR2 are DFQATT and SNEGSKA (reference sequence). This CDR3 contains 12 residues. CDR3 protein: CSVTSGYNEQFF. The CDR3 DNA is TGCAGTGTGACTAGCGGCTACAATGAGCAGTTCTTC.

This clonotype was seen ten or more times. This CDR3 is CASSLYAGAVMETQYF. In DNA, the CDR3 is TGCGCCAGCAGCTTGTACGCGGGGGCTGTAATGGAGACCCAGTACTTC. The J gene is TRBJ2-5, the V gene TRBV5-1, with D tentatively TRBD2 (7 bases). V dropped 1 base and J dropped 5 bases, with 18 bases sitting between them. The germline V gene has CDR1 SGHRS and CDR2 YFSETQ. This CDR3 contains 16 residues.

The genes are TRBV25-1 and TRBJ1-2; D not resolved. Germline V gives CDR1 MGHDK, CDR2 SYGVNS. The CDR3 totals 12 residues. Trimming pared 7 bases from V and 2 bases from J, leaving 8 bases between. This chain's CDR3 is CASTGKNYGYTF. CDR3 DNA: TGTGCCAGCACCGGGAAAAACTATGGCTACACCTTC.

This clonotype was recorded a few times. The gene calls are TRBV7-9 and TRBJ2-7; tentative D call: TRBD1 (6 bases). The CDR3 has 14 amino acids. The germline V gene has CDR1 SEHNR and CDR2 FQNEAQ (reference sequence). V gave up 1 base and J gave up 3 bases, with 10 bases separating them. CDR3 loop: CASSLETGIYEQYF. In DNA form, the CDR3 reads TGTGCCAGCAGCTTAGAGACAGGTATCTACGAGCAGTACTTC.

V usage is TRBV9 and J usage is TRBJ1-3; D unresolved. Between the trimmed V and J ends, which lost 4 bases and 14 bases, there was a span of 22 bases. The germline V gene has CDR1 SGDLS and CDR2 YYNGEE. The CDR3 runs 14 residues. The DNA for the CDR3 is TGTGCCAGCAGCCTCGAAGAGGGCCCCCGTCCCCTATATTTT. Translating it yields CASSLEEGPRPLYF.

V and J are TRBV2 and TRBJ1-5; D gene uncertain. The germline gives CDR1 SNHLY, CDR2 FYNNEI. CDR3 length equals 14 residues. The V end was cut by 5 bases, the J end by 6 bases, with 14 bases between. The CDR3 protein is CASSLGDDGQPQHF. DNA for the CDR3: TGTGCCAGCAGTCTCGGGGATGATGGTCAGCCCCAGCATTTT.

The rearrangement joins TRBV29-1 to TRBJ1-2; no firm D call. Germline V gene lookup returns CDR1 SQVTM and CDR2 ANQGSEA. Trimming cost V 7 bases and J 0 bases, with 18 bases left between them. This CDR3 has 15 residues. CDR3 coding DNA: TGCAGCGCGACTGGAGCTTCGTCAGCTAACTATGGCTACACCTTC. The encoded protein is CSATGASSANYGYTF.

The chain employs TRBV7-2 and TRBJ2-5, with D unclear. The J call is doubtful: the DNA matches TRBJ2-7 better. CDR1 SGHTA and CDR2 FQGNSA come from the germline V gene. The CDR3 extends over 13 amino acids. The CDR3 nucleotides are TGTGCCAGCAGCTTAGCAGAGTACTACGAGCAGTACTTC. Its protein product is CASSLAEYYEQYF.

V is TRBV18 and J is TRBJ1-2; D perhaps matches TRBD1 (5 bases). The germline V gene has CDR1 KGHSH and CDR2 LQKENI. The CDR3 sequence is 13 residues long. V was pared by 4 bases and J by 3 bases, with 9 bases between. The CDR3 DNA is TGTGCCAGCTCACGGGGGGAGGACTATGGCTACACCTTC. Its protein is CASSRGEDYGYTF.

This clonotype was counted a few times. The J gene is TRBJ2-5, the V gene TRBV27; 11 nucleotides line up with TRBD2. Judging by the DNA end, TRBJ2-7 fits better; the J call may be wrong. CDR3 size: 15 residues. Germline V gene sequence: CDR1 MNHEY, CDR2 SMNVEV (reference sequence). CDR3 region: CASTPFGTSGHEQYF. CDR3 DNA: TGTGCCAGCACCCCGTTTGGGACTAGCGGACACGAGCAGTACTTC.

With respect to this clonotype: It may be a read error: a sequence one base away is much more abundant. The CDR3 reads CASSLGGLEETQFF. As DNA, the CDR3 is TGTGCCAGCAGCTTAGGAGGGTTGGAAGAGACCCAGTTCTTC. The rearrangement links TRBV7-2 to TRBJ2-1, with D maybe TRBD2 (5 bases). This CDR3 spans 14 amino acids. V was trimmed by 1 base and J by 13 bases, leaving 17 bases between them. CDR1 is SGHTA and CDR2 is FQGNSA in the germline V gene.

This clonotype was detected only a few times. The rearrangement links TRBV10-3 to TRBJ2-2; 8 nucleotides match TRBD1. V shed 7 bases and J 6 bases; nucleotides not matched to a gene: 7. Germline CDR1 ENHRY, CDR2 SYGVKD. CDR3 length equals 14 residues. The DNA of the CDR3 is TGTGCCATCAATCACAGGGGGGATTCCGGGGAGCTGTTTTTT. Residues: CAINHRGDSGELFF.